This T cell receptor beta chain was identified in a study of cytomegalovirus exposure and HLA in healthy donors. Points from the study as a whole: With high specificity and sensitivity, the classifier reportedly diagnosed cytomegalovirus status.

These donors, healthy bone marrow donors, were studied. A note on this clone: Antigen specificity is unknown.

V lost 8 bases to trimming and J lost 8 bases; unmatched junction nucleotides: 14. CDR1 and CDR2 from the germline V gene are MDHEN and SYDVKM. The CDR3 has 15 amino acids. The PCR contained 60 Vbeta and 13 Jbeta primers. Assay: immunoSEQ multiplex PCR; the TCRdb copy retains only in-frame clones and omits some. The sample includes more than 200,000 clones, more than 60% of them seen just once. The sample consisted of PBMCs. V usage is TRBV28 and J usage is TRBJ1-2, with 10 bases lining up with TRBD1. The sequence was obtained from a girl aged 2-10 years in good health and CMV-seronegative. The CDR3 spells CASGSSGQGRGGYTF. CDR3 nucleotide sequence: TGTGCCAGCGGCTCGTCGGGACAGGGGAGAGGAGGCTACACCTTC.